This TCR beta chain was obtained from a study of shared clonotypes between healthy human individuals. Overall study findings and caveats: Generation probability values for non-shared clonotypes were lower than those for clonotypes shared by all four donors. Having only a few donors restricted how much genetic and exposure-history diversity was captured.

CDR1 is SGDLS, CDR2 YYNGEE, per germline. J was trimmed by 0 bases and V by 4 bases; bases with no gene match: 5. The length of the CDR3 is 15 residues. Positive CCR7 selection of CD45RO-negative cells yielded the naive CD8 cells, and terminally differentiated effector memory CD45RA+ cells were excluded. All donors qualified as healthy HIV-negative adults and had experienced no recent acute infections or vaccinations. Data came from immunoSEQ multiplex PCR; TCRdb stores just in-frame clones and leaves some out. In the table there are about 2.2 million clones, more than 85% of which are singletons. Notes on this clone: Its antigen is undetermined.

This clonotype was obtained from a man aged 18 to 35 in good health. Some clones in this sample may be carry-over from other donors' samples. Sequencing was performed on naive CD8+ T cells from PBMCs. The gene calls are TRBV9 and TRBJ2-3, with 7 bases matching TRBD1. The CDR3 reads CASSPGTVSTDTQYF. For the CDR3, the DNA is TGTGCCAGCAGCCCCGGGACAGTTAGCACAGATACGCAGTATTTT.